This TCR beta chain originates from a study of CD8 T cells in Susac syndrome. Trimming took 2 bases from V and 4 from J, leaving 11 bases between them. CDR1 SGDLS and CDR2 YYNGEE come from the germline V gene. The CDR3 length is 14 residues. The study, taken as a whole, reports: It was acknowledged in the study that the number of individuals who were included in its TCR sequencing and HLA analysis was relatively small.

Reverse transcription of about 0.5 to 1 ug RNA used random hexamers. Across 54 Vbeta and 13 Jbeta, immunoSEQ multiplex PCR amplified TCR beta CDR3. TCRdb called the immunoSEQ multiplex PCR reads again in MiXCR, with one record for every CDR3 protein. Of approximately 230,000 distinct CDR3 sequences listed, around 93% were seen once; the top ten hold around 0.067%. For this clonotype: Its antigen is undetermined.

Sequencing targeted TCR beta in blood CD8+ and CD4+ T cells. The multiple sclerosis controls were treatment-naive patients affected by stable or active relapsing-remitting disease. The chain is built from TRBV9 and TRBJ2-3; the D is unclear. The TCR sequence derives from a human donor with multiple sclerosis. Sequencing was performed on CD4+ T cells from PBMCs. Written as DNA, the CDR3 is TGTGCCAGCAGCGTGAGAACTACCCCAGATACGCAGTATTTT. Translating it yields CASSVRTTPDTQYF.